This TCR beta chain was captured by sequencing in a study of blood T cell repertoires in COVID-19. Germline-derived CDR1 and CDR2 are SGHVS and FQNEAQ. The length of the CDR3 is 17 residues. J gave up 1 base and V 5 bases, and 10 bases lay outside the gene matches. This clone was recorded a few times. Data came from immunoSEQ multiplex PCR; TCRdb stores just in-frame clones and leaves some out. The table lists about 200,000 clones, about 78% of them singletons. This TCR was sampled from a woman aged 70 to 79 with acute or convalescent COVID-19. Sequences were obtained from peripheral blood. The V gene is TRBV7-8, the J gene TRBJ1-4; 7 positions match TRBD1. In DNA, the CDR3 is TGTGCCAGCAGCCGACAAACCCAGGGGGGAACTAATGAAAAACTGTTTTTT. Translation gives CASSRQTQGGTNEKLFF.